The 5 T cell receptor beta chains below were found in one sample sequenced in a study of cytotoxic CD8 clonotypes in ibrutinib-treated CLL. The method was immunoSEQ multiplex PCR; TCRdb's version includes in-frame clones alone and lacks a portion of them. The table has about 50,000 clones, around 52% seen once. The starting material was PBMCs, obtained at disease progression, from a patient treated with ibrutinib. The receptors stem from a human donor with chronic lymphocytic leukemia.

The table lists this clone with a count of one. The chain carries TRBV19 and TRBJ1-1; no clear D gene. The CDR3 extends over 13 amino acids. V gave up 5 bases and J gave up 10 bases, with 17 bases separating them. Germline V CDR1 and CDR2: LNHDA, SQIVND (reference sequence). Written as DNA, the CDR3 is TGTGCCAGTAGTGAGAGACCAGGACGGGGAGCTTTCTTT. Residues: CASSERPGRGAFF. Drawing the rest from reference TRBV19 and TRBJ1-1, the complete variable domain is DGGITQSPKYLFRKEGQNVTLSCEQNLNHDAMYWYRQDPGQGLRLIYYSQIVNDFQKGDIAEGYSVSREKKESFPLTVTSAQKNPTAFYLCASSERPGRGAFFGQGTRLTVV.

The chain links TRBV6-5 to TRBJ2-7; a possible D gene is TRBD1 (6 bases). Trimming took off 5 bases at V and 2 bases at J, with 10 bases between the two ends. Germline V gives CDR1 MNHEY, CDR2 SVGAGI. CDR3 length: 13 residues. This CDR3 reads CASSLDRPYEQYF. CDR3 sequence (DNA): TGTGCCAGCAGTCTGGACAGACCCTACGAGCAGTACTTC.

The chain has TRBV7-6 and TRBJ1-1; D might be TRBD1 (6 bases). From germline, CDR1 is SGHVS and CDR2 FNYEAQ. V was shortened by 5 bases and J by 1 base, with 23 bases between the two germline ends. The CDR3 is made up of 18 amino acids. As DNA, the CDR3 is TGTGCCAGCAGCCCCAGCGTAGGCAGGGGAGGAGGGAACACTGAAGCTTTCTTT. Its translation: CASSPSVGRGGGNTEAFF.

This chain connects TRBV6-5 to TRBJ2-7; the D is unclear. The CDR3 has 13 amino acids. V lost 6 bases to trimming and J lost 7 bases, with 16 bases between them. Germline V gene lookup returns CDR1 MNHEY and CDR2 SVGAGI. The CDR3 region has the DNA TGTGCCAGCAGATCTATAACTGTAGTTGAGCAGTACTTC. It encodes CASRSITVVEQYF.

The rearrangement uses TRBV29-1 and TRBJ2-6; tentative D call: TRBD2 (5 bases). The CDR3 runs to 15 residues. Trimming took off 0 bases at V and 4 bases at J, with 10 bases between the two ends. CDR1 is SQVTM, CDR2 ANQGSEA, per germline. The CDR3 bases are TGCAGCGTTGAAGATTTGCGGGTCGGGGCCAACGTCCTGACTTTC. This sequence encodes CSVEDLRVGANVLTF.